A selection of T cell receptor beta chains follows, all from one sample in a study of T cells in Graves' hyperthyroidism and ophthalmopathy. MiXCR, applied by TCRdb to the multiplex PCR reads, yields one record per CDR3 protein. The sample records 600,000 to 650,000 distinct CDR3 sequences, around 21% being singletons. The sample consisted of blood. Receptors originate from a man aged 30-40 years with Graves' ophthalmopathy. Each CDR3 is given with its conserved first and last residue. D genes are given only for firm matches. Size values are once, few and many counts, or a class for expanded clones, and some rows have none.

.	many	TRBV7-9	TRBJ2-7	CASSSNADSYEQYF	TGTGCCAGCAGCTCCAACGCTGACTCCTACGAGCAGTACTTC
.	few	TRBV20-1	TRBJ2-1	CSASPVRGRNEQFF	TGCAGTGCTAGCCCCGTCCGAGGGAGAAATGAGCAGTTCTTC
.	few	TRBV28	TRBJ2-1	CASSFGGLSVYEQFF	TGTGCCAGCAGTTTCGGGGGTTTGAGTGTATATGAGCAGTTCTTC
TRBD1	many	TRBV12-3/TRBV12-4	TRBJ1-4	CASSLGQEANEKLFF	TGTGCCAGCAGTCTCGGACAGGAGGCCAATGAAAAACTGTTTTTT
TRBD2	many	TRBV12-3/TRBV12-4	TRBJ2-5	CASSLGGTSGREETQYF	TGTGCCAGCAGTTTAGGCGGGACTAGCGGGAGGGAGGAGACCCAGTACTTC
TRBD2	many	TRBV28	TRBJ2-1	CATRRLAGANEQFF	TGTGCCACCCGCCGACTAGCGGGAGCCAATGAGCAGTTCTTC
.	.	TRBV15	TRBJ2-2	CATSREQGFTGELFF	TGTGCCACCAGCAGAGAACAGGGCTTCACCGGGGAGCTGTTTTTT
TRBD1	.	TRBV12-3/TRBV12-4	TRBJ1-6	CASSLGFRGLWNSPLHF	TGTGCCAGCAGTTTGGGTTTCAGGGGGCTGTGGAATTCACCCCTCCACTTT
.	.	TRBV6-1	TRBJ2-6	CASGFGANVLTF	TGTGCCAGTGGCTTTGGGGCCAACGTCCTGACTTTC
TRBD2	.	TRBV20-1	TRBJ2-1	CSARWTSGRTYNEQFF	TGCAGTGCCCGTTGGACTAGCGGGAGGACCTACAATGAGCAGTTCTTC
TRBD1	.	TRBV28	TRBJ1-2	CASSSLGTGLNYGYTF	TGTGCCAGCAGTTCACTAGGGACAGGGTTGAACTATGGCTACACCTTC
.	few	TRBV27	TRBJ2-7	CASSASTGTLAYEQYF	TGTGCCAGCAGTGCCTCGACAGGGACTCTCGCCTACGAGCAGTACTTC
TRBD2	.	TRBV24-1	TRBJ2-1	CATGEREGVYNEQFF	TGTGCCACCGGGGAGCGGGAGGGGGTCTACAATGAGCAGTTCTTC
TRBD1	many	TRBV6-1	TRBJ1-5	CASSTPGTEKNQPQHF	TGTGCCAGCAGTACGCCCGGGACAGAAAAGAATCAGCCCCAGCATTTT
.	many	TRBV5-1	TRBJ1-1	CASSLYPGTGTEAFF	TGCGCCAGCAGCTTGTATCCAGGGACCGGGACTGAAGCTTTCTTT
TRBD2	once	TRBV3-1	TRBJ2-1	CASSQEASGGSYNEQFF	TGTGCCAGCAGCCAAGAAGCTAGCGGAGGCTCCTACAATGAGCAGTTCTTC
.	few	TRBV7-2	TRBJ2-3	CASSVGSADTQYF	TGTGCCAGCAGCGTTGGGAGTGCAGATACGCAGTATTTT
.	.	TRBV4-1	TRBJ1-5	CASSQDRGVPQHF	TGCGCCAGCAGCCAAGATAGGGGGGTGCCCCAGCATTTT
TRBD1	many	TRBV27	TRBJ1-4	CASSSFGTGGEKLFF	TGTGCCAGCAGTTCCTTCGGGACAGGTGGTGAAAAACTGTTTTTT
.	few	TRBV6-2/TRBV6-3	TRBJ2-7	CASNRSWGLEPYEQYF	TGTGCCAGCAACCGTTCGTGGGGACTGGAGCCCTACGAGCAGTACTTC
.	few	TRBV28	TRBJ1-2	CASRPPGGRTYGYTF	TGTGCCAGCAGGCCCCCCGGGGGCCGCACCTATGGCTACACCTTC
.	.	TRBV4-2	TRBJ1-2	CASSQIQGVDGYTF	TGTGCCAGCAGCCAAATACAGGGAGTAGATGGCTACACCTTC
TRBD2	many	TRBV11-2	TRBJ2-7	CASSFLTTSDLPYEQYF	TGTGCCAGCAGCTTCCTAACCACTAGCGACCTACCCTACGAGCAGTACTTC
TRBD1	.	TRBV5-1	TRBJ1-1	CASSSSGELGGTEASF	TGCGCCAGCAGCTCCTCAGGCGAGCTAGGGGGCACTGAAGCTTCCTTT
TRBD1	.	TRBV19	TRBJ1-1	CASSIEGQGARAFF	TGTGCCAGTAGTATAGAAGGACAGGGGGCTCGAGCTTTCTTT
.	.	TRBV7-2	TRBJ2-1	CTSSLGRPIYNEQFF	TGTACCAGCAGCTTAGGTCGGCCTATCTACAATGAGCAGTTCTTC
.	.	TRBV18	TRBJ2-5	CASSPLSEETQYF	TGTGCCAGCTCACCACTCAGTGAAGAGACCCAGTACTTC
.	few	TRBV10-3	TRBJ1-2	CAIMAGPNYGYTF	TGTGCCATCATGGCCGGCCCTAACTATGGCTACACCTTC
.	many	TRBV18	TRBJ2-1	CASSPPVDNEQFF	TGTGCCAGCTCACCACCGGTCGACAATGAGCAGTTCTTC
.	many	TRBV13	TRBJ1-1	CASSLISLNTEAFF	TGTGCCAGCAGCTTAATTAGTTTGAACACTGAAGCTTTCTTT
TRBD1	.	TRBV5-8	TRBJ2-7	CASSPGWTGVSYEQYF	TGTGCCAGCAGCCCCGGGTGGACAGGGGTATCCTACGAGCAGTACTTC
.	few	TRBV6-2/TRBV6-3	TRBJ2-7	CASSYSGSRTYEQYF	TGTGCCAGCAGTTACTCGGGCAGTCGAACCTACGAGCAGTACTTC
TRBD1	.	TRBV29-1	TRBJ1-2	CSVGTGPANYGYTF	TGCAGCGTTGGGACAGGGCCTGCTAACTATGGCTACACCTTC